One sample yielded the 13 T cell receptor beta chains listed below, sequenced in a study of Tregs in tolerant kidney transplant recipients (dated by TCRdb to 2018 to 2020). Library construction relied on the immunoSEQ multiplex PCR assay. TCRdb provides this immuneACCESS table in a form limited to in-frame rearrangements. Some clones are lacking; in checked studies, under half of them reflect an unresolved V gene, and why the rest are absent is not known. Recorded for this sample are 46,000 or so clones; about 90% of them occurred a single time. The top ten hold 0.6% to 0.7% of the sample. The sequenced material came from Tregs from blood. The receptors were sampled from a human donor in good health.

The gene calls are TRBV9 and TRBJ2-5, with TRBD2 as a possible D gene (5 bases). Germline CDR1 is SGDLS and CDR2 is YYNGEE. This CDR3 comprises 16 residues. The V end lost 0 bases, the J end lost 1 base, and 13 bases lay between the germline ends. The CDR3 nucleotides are TGTGCCAGCAGCGTAGGAAGTCTAGCCCCCCAAGAGACCCAGTACTTC. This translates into CASSVGSLAPQETQYF.

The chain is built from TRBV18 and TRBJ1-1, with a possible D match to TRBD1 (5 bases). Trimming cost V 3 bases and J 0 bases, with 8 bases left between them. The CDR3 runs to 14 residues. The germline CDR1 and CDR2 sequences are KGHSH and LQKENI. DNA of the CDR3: TGTGCCAGCTCACCGGGACCTATGAACACTGAAGCTTTCTTT. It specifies CASSPGPMNTEAFF.

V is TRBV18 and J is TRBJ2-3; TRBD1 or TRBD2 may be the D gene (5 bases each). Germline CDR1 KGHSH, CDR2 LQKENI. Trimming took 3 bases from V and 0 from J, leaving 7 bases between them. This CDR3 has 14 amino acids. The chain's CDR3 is CASSPGTSTDTQYF. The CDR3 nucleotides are TGTGCCAGCTCACCCGGGACGAGCACAGATACGCAGTATTTT.

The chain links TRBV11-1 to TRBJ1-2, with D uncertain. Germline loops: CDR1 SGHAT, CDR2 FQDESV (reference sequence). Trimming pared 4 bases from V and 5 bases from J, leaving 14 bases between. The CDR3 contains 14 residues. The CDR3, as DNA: TGTGCCAGCAGCTCGGACGTAGGATCTTATGGCTACACCTTC. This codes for CASSSDVGSYGYTF. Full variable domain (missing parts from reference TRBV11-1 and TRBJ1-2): EAEVAQSPRYKITEKSQAVAFWCDPISGHATLYWYRQILGQGPELLVQFQDESVVDDSQLPKDRFSAERLKGVDSTLKIQPAELGDSAMYLCASSSDVGSYGYTFGSGTRLTVV.

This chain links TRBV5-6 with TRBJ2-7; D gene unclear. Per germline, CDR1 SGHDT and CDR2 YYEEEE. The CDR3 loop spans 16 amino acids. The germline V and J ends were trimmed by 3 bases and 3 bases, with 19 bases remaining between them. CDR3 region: CASSSGPGPPYYEQYF. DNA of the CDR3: TGTGCCAGCAGCTCCGGACCTGGACCCCCCTACTACGAGCAGTACTTC. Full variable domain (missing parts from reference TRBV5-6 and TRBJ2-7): DAGVTQSPTHLIKTRGQQVTLRCSPKSGHDTVSWYQQALGQGPQFIFQYYEEEERQRGNFPDRFSGHQFPNYSSELNVNALLLGDSALYLCASSSGPGPPYYEQYFGPGTRLTVT.

The CDR3 loop is CATRSLPGTDSYEQYF. CDR3 in DNA: TGTGCCACGCGAAGCCTTCCCGGGACAGACTCCTACGAGCAGTACTTC. V usage is TRBV5-7 and J usage is TRBJ2-7; 7 nucleotides align to TRBD1. TRBV5-7 is reported as an ORF; its role is uncertain. Trimming took 9 bases from V and 0 from J; bases not matched to a gene: 15. The length of the CDR3 is 16 residues.

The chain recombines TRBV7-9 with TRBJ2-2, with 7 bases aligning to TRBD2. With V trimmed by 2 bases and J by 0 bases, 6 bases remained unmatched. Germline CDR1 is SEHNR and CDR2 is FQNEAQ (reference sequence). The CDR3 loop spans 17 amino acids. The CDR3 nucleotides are TGTGCCAGCAGCTTACGGGCTAGCGGATCGAACACCGGGGAGCTGTTTTTT. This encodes CASSLRASGSNTGELFF.

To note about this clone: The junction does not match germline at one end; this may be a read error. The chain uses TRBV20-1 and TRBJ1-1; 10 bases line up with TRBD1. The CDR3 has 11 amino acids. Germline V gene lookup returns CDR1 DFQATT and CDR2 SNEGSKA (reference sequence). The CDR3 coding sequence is TGCAGTGCTAACGACAGGGGGCGGGAAGGCTTT. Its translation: CSANDRGREGF.

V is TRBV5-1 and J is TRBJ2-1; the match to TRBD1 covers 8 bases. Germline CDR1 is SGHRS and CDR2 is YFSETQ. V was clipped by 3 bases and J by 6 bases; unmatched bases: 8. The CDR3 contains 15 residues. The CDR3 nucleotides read TGCGCCAGCAGCTCCGGACAGGGCTACGGCAATGAGCAGTTCTTC. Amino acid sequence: CASSSGQGYGNEQFF.

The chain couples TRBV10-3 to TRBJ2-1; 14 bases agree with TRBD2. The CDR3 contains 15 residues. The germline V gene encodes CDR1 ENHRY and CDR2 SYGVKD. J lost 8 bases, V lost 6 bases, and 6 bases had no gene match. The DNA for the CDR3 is TGTGCCATCAGGTACGGGACTAGCGGGAGCGATGAGCAGTTCTTC. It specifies CAIRYGTSGSDEQFF.

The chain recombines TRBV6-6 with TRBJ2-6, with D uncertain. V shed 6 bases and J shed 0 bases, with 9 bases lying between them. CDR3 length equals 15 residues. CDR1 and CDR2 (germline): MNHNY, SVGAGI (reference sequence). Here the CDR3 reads CASRPSSSGANVLTF. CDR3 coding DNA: TGTGCCAGCAGACCATCAAGCTCTGGGGCCAACGTCCTGACTTTC.

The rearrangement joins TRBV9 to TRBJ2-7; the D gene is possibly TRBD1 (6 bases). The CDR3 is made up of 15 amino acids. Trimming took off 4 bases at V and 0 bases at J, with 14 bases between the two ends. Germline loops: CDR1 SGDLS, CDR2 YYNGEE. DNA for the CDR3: TGTGCCAGCAGCCGAACAGGGCCCGACTCCTACGAGCAGTACTTC. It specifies CASSRTGPDSYEQYF.

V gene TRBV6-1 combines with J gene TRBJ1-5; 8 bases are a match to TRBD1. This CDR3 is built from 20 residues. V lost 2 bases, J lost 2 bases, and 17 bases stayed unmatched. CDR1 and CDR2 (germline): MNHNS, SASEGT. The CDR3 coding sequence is TGTGCCAGCAGTGAATATTGGGGTACCAGGGGGCGCTTAGGCAATCAGCCCCAGCATTTT. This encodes CASSEYWGTRGRLGNQPQHF.